Listed here are 17 T cell receptor beta chains from one sample, sequenced in a study of PD-1 blockade in classical Hodgkin lymphoma. The sample's time point: cycle 4 day 1 (C4D1), after more than five weeks of nivolumab. Patients all relapsed after autologous stem cell transplantation, and there was variation in brentuximab vedotin exposure. The data were produced by immunoSEQ multiplex PCR, yet TCRdb's version contains in-frame clones alone and is incomplete. The table lists 25,000 to 40,000 clones, approximately 68% of them singletons. The source was peripheral blood mononuclear cells (PBMCs), collected before the fourth cycle of nivolumab. Receptors originate from a human donor with classical Hodgkin lymphoma.

The gene calls are TRBV28 and TRBJ2-1; 9 nucleotides line up with TRBD2. Trimming cost V 4 bases and J 0 bases; bases outside gene matches: 4. Germline V lookup: CDR1 MDHEN, CDR2 SYDVKM. The CDR3 covers 16 residues. CDR3: CASSSSAGGSYNEQFF. In DNA, the CDR3 is TGTGCCAGCAGTTCCTCAGCGGGAGGCTCCTACAATGAGCAGTTCTTC.

A few counts support this clone. V usage is TRBV13 and J usage is TRBJ2-7; TRBD1 is a possible D gene (6 bases). This CDR3 region has 17 residues. V gave up 4 bases and J gave up 2 bases, with 21 bases separating them. CDR1 PRHDT and CDR2 FYEKMQ come from the germline V gene (reference sequence). The CDR3 DNA reads as TGTGCCAGCAGCTCTCCCTACGCAGGGGCGAATCCCTACGAGCAGTACTTC. Amino acids: CASSSPYAGANPYEQYF. Full variable domain (outside the CDR3, taken from reference TRBV13 and TRBJ2-7): AAGVIQSPRHLIKEKRETATLKCYPIPRHDTVYWYQQGPGQDPQFLISFYEKMQSDKGSIPDRFSAQQFSDYHSELNMSSLELGDSALYFCASSSPYAGANPYEQYFGPGTRLTVT.

This clone came up a few times. The V gene is TRBV9, the J gene TRBJ1-1; no reliable D call. This CDR3 region has 13 residues. CDR1 and CDR2 from the germline V gene are SGDLS and YYNGEE. V was cut by 4 bases and J by 7 bases, with 14 bases left in between. CDR3 DNA sequence: TGTGCCAGCAGCCCCATCTTGGGCAGTGAAGCTTTCTTT. Translated: CASSPILGSEAFF.

This clone was picked up a small number of times. This chain uses TRBV7-6 with TRBJ1-1, with TRBD1 matching over 7 bases. Per germline, CDR1 SGHVS and CDR2 FNYEAQ. The CDR3 consists of 14 residues. J lost 8 bases, V lost 5 bases, and 11 bases had no gene match. In DNA form, the CDR3 reads TGTGCCAGCAGCCCCTCACAGGGGTCGCTGGAAGCTTTCTTT. Its translation is CASSPSQGSLEAFF.

Written as DNA, the CDR3 is TGTGCCAGTAGTATCGCTACATACCGGGGAAACACCATATATTTT. Translated, it gives CASSIATYRGNTIYF. This sequence joins TRBV19 and TRBJ1-3; D is undetermined. Germline CDR1 LNHDA, CDR2 SQIVND (reference sequence). This CDR3 has 15 amino acids. V was pared by 3 bases and J by 4 bases, with 13 bases between. The variable domain in full, with the rest retrieved from reference TRBV19 and TRBJ1-3, is DGGITQSPKYLFRKEGQNVTLSCEQNLNHDAMYWYRQDPGQGLRLIYYSQIVNDFQKGDIAEGYSVSREKKESFPLTVTSAQKNPTAFYLCASSIATYRGNTIYFGEGSWLTVV.

The chain recombines TRBV9 with TRBJ2-3; tentative D call: TRBD2 (6 bases). The CDR3 is 15 amino acids. Germline CDR1 and CDR2: SGDLS and YYNGEE. The V end lost 3 bases, the J end lost 3 bases, and 14 bases lay between the germline ends. The CDR3 protein is CASSAGDTGTDTQYF. The CDR3 bases are TGTGCCAGCAGCGCGGGGGATACAGGAACAGATACGCAGTATTTT.

This clone was counted between two and nine times. V gene TRBV6-1 combines with J gene TRBJ2-3; D call uncertain. This CDR3 has 18 amino acids. V was trimmed by 1 base and J by 4 bases, leaving 21 bases between them. The germline gives CDR1 MNHNS, CDR2 SASEGT. Here the CDR3 reads CASSEEVDRADHADTQYF. DNA for the CDR3: TGTGCCAGCAGTGAAGAGGTGGACCGGGCCGACCACGCAGATACGCAGTATTTT.

The chain carries TRBV4-3 and TRBJ2-2; D possibly matches TRBD1 or TRBD2 (5 bases each). V shed 1 base and J shed 4 bases, with 10 bases lying between them. Looked up from germline, CDR1 is LGHNA and CDR2 is YSLEER. The CDR3 extends over 15 amino acids. The CDR3 sequence is CASSQVGAGTGELFF. CDR3 sequence (DNA): TGCGCCAGCAGCCAAGTAGGGGCGGGCACCGGGGAGCTGTTTTTT.

The table lists this clone with a few counts. The chain combines TRBV2 with TRBJ2-5; no clear D. The germline V gene has CDR1 SNHLY and CDR2 FYNNEI. The CDR3 is 17 residues long. The germline V and J ends were trimmed by 1 base and 2 bases, with 17 bases remaining between them. Here the CDR3 reads CASSEEGVYGEQETQYF. The CDR3 DNA is TGTGCCAGCAGTGAAGAGGGTGTATATGGGGAACAAGAGACCCAGTACTTC.

The J gene is TRBJ2-3, the V gene TRBV19, with D tentatively TRBD1 (5 bases). Looked up from germline, CDR1 is LNHDA and CDR2 is SQIVND (reference sequence). This CDR3 has 14 amino acids. Between the trimmed V and J ends, which lost 5 bases and 7 bases, there was a span of 16 bases. The CDR3 DNA sequence: TGTGCCAGTAGTGTCACCGCAGGGCGTAATACGCAGTATTTT. It specifies CASSVTAGRNTQYF.

This clone was counted only a few times. The V call is TRBV7-4, the J call TRBJ1-3, with D uncertain. Deletions cut 5 bases from V and 6 bases from J, with 23 bases between. The germline V gene encodes CDR1 SGHVT and CDR2 SQSDAQ. The CDR3 length is 17 residues. The CDR3 loop is CASSQKVERQRQNTIYF. CDR3 bases: TGTGCCAGCAGCCAGAAAGTCGAGCGGCAGAGGCAAAACACCATATATTTT.

This chain joins TRBV15 and TRBJ2-5, with D hard to call. This CDR3 is built from 15 residues. Germline V gene data show CDR1 as LNHNV and CDR2 as YYDKDF (reference sequence). V shed 0 bases and J shed 4 bases, with 12 bases lying between them. The CDR3 coding sequence is TGTGCCACCAGCAGAGATACACTTTTGGGAGAGACCCAGTACTTC. Amino acids: CATSRDTLLGETQYF.

This clone was found a few times. The gene calls are TRBV2 and TRBJ2-3, with 11 bases that match TRBD2. Germline CDR1 reads SNHLY; CDR2 reads FYNNEI. V was pared by 6 bases and J by 5 bases, with 13 bases of the junction left unmatched. The CDR3 is 17 residues long. The CDR3 spells CASSPWWVAGGRDTQYF. The CDR3 coding sequence is TGTGCCAGCAGCCCCTGGTGGGTAGCGGGGGGGCGAGATACGCAGTATTTT.

The genes are TRBV9 and TRBJ2-1; weak D call: TRBD1 (5 bases). In germline, CDR1 is SGDLS, CDR2 YYNGEE. This CDR3 contains 15 residues. Trimming took 0 bases from V and 1 from J, leaving 8 bases between them. The CDR3 reads CASSVGRGSYNEQFF. The CDR3 coding sequence is TGTGCCAGCAGCGTAGGAAGGGGTTCCTACAATGAGCAGTTCTTC.

In this sample, this clone turned up a few times. The chain combines TRBV19 with TRBJ1-2, with 7 bases aligning to TRBD1. CDR1 and CDR2 from the germline V gene are LNHDA and SQIVND (reference sequence). Unmatched junction bases numbered 30, after V lost 4 bases and J lost 4 bases. The CDR3 is 22 residues long. For the CDR3, the DNA is TGTGCCAGTAGTACCCAACGGTCCCGGGACAGCCATATTGGACCTAATCGCTATGGCTACACCTTC. It codes for CASSTQRSRDSHIGPNRYGYTF.

This clone was seen just once. The gene calls are TRBV27 and TRBJ2-3; possibly TRBD2 for D (5 bases). Deletions cut 3 bases from V and 7 bases from J, with 5 bases between. Germline V gene sequence: CDR1 MNHEY, CDR2 SMNVEV (reference sequence). The length of the CDR3 is 11 residues. The CDR3 region is CASSFGNTQYF. The DNA for the CDR3 is TGTGCCAGCAGTTTCGGGAATACGCAGTATTTT.

The chain joins TRBV19 to TRBJ1-2; 8 nucleotides line up with TRBD1. Unmatched junction bases numbered 8, after V lost 3 bases and J lost 2 bases. Germline assignment: CDR1 LNHDA and CDR2 SQIVND (reference sequence). The CDR3 totals 16 residues. CDR3: CASSIDQGQANYGYTF. The DNA of the CDR3 is TGTGCCAGTAGTATCGATCAGGGACAGGCGAACTATGGCTACACCTTC.